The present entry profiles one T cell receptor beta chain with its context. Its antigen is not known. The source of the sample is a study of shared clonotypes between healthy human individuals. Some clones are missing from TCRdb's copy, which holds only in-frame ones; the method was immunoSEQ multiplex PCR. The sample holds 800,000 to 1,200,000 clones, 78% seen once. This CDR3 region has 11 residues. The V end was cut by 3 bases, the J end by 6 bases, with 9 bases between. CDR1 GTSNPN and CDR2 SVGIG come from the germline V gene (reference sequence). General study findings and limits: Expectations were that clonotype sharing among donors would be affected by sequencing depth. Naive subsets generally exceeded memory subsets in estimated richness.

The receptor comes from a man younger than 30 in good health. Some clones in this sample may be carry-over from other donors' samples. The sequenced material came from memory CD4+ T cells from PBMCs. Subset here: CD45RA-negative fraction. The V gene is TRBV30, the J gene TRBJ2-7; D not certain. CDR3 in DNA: TGTGCCTGGAGGGATCGGCGCGAGCAGTACTTC. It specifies CAWRDRREQYF.